Below, 30 T cell receptor beta chains from the same sample are listed, as sequenced in a study of OX40 agonist ivuxolimab in advanced cancers. The protocol was immunoSEQ multiplex PCR, while the TCRdb copy is restricted to in-frame clones and leaves out a portion. The sample holds around 48,000 clones, roughly 81% seen once. The specimen was CD4+ or CD8+ T cells sorted from blood, collected in a trial of the OX40 agonist ivuxolimab. The receptors were sampled from an adult with an advanced solid tumor such as melanoma, head and neck, liver or kidney cancer.

V is TRBV29-1 and J is TRBJ2-3; 7 nucleotides match TRBD1. Germline V CDR1 and CDR2: SQVTM, ANQGSEA. The CDR3 contains 13 residues. V was clipped by 4 bases and J by 4 bases; unmatched bases: 5. The CDR3 is CSVARGRADTQYF. CDR3 DNA: TGCAGCGTTGCGAGGGGGCGGGCAGATACGCAGTATTTT.

This clone has just one count. The chain employs TRBV7-9 and TRBJ2-1; D unclear. Germline values: CDR1 SEHNR, CDR2 FQNEAQ (reference sequence). The CDR3 is 15 amino acids. V was clipped by 1 base and J by 3 bases, with 10 bases between them. The CDR3 sequence is CASSLGGTGYNEQFF. CDR3 nucleotides: TGTGCCAGCAGCTTAGGGGGAACTGGCTACAATGAGCAGTTCTTC.

This chain connects TRBV7-9 to TRBJ1-5; 9 nucleotides line up with TRBD1. This CDR3 is built from 17 residues. The germline gives CDR1 SEHNR, CDR2 FQNEAQ (reference sequence). Trimming took 4 bases from V and 4 from J; bases not matched to a gene: 11. CDR3 nucleotides: TGTGCCAGCAGCTCCGACGTAAACAGGGGGCCGAATCAGCCCCAGCATTTT. Translating it yields CASSSDVNRGPNQPQHF.

This clone was observed a single time. The chain couples TRBV28 to TRBJ2-1, with TRBD2 matching over 13 bases. With 5 bases clipped from V and 7 bases from J, the junction kept 5 bases outside the gene matches. CDR1 is MDHEN and CDR2 is SYDVKM in the germline V gene. The CDR3 runs 15 residues. The CDR3 loop reads CASSPGLAGRNEQFF. The CDR3 nucleotides are TGTGCCAGCAGTCCGGGACTAGCGGGACGGAATGAGCAGTTCTTC.

The chain links TRBV29-1 to TRBJ2-3; 8 bases match TRBD1. The germline V gene has CDR1 SQVTM and CDR2 ANQGSEA. This CDR3 contains 16 residues. The V gene end was trimmed by 6 bases and the J gene end by 0 bases; junction bases not matched to a gene: 11. CDR3 sequence reads: CSVGRDRSSSTDTQYF. The DNA for the CDR3 is TGCAGCGTCGGCCGGGACAGGTCGTCAAGCACAGATACGCAGTATTTT.

This clone turned up a few times. The genes are TRBV28 and TRBJ2-2, with 11 bases identical to TRBD2. The V gene end was trimmed by 0 bases and the J gene end by 12 bases; junction bases not matched to a gene: 12. Germline V gene sequence: CDR1 MDHEN, CDR2 SYDVKM. This CDR3 has 17 amino acids. In DNA form, the CDR3 reads TGTGCCAGCAGTTTATGGATGACTAGCGGGACCGCCAAGAAGCTGTTTTTT. It translates to CASSLWMTSGTAKKLFF.

The CDR3 spells CASSLNPGENYGYTF. In DNA, the CDR3 is TGTGCCAGCAGCTTAAATCCAGGGGAAAACTATGGCTACACCTTC. The chain uses TRBV11-1 and TRBJ1-2; perhaps TRBD1 as D (6 bases). The V and J ends lost 2 bases and 2 bases respectively, with 12 bases between them. This CDR3 spans 15 amino acids. Germline CDR1 reads SGHAT; CDR2 reads FQDESV (reference sequence).

The V and J genes are TRBV28 and TRBJ2-7; D unresolved. This CDR3 has 12 amino acids. CDR1 and CDR2 (germline): MDHEN, SYDVKM. V was cut by 6 bases and J by 4 bases, with 10 bases left in between. The CDR3 DNA is TGTGCCAGCAGGTCCCCCGGGTACGAGCAGTACTTC. It yields the protein CASRSPGYEQYF.

V usage is TRBV19 and J usage is TRBJ1-1; D is perhaps TRBD1 (5 bases). This CDR3 region has 11 residues. The V end was cut by 8 bases, the J end by 12 bases, with 16 bases between. CDR1 and CDR2 (germline): LNHDA, SQIVND (reference sequence). This chain's CDR3 is CASGSRTWSFF. The CDR3 coding sequence is TGTGCCAGTGGTTCCCGGACATGGTCTTTCTTT.

In regard to this clone: The junction and the germline gene differ at one end; a read error may be behind it. The CDR3 spells CASSSRRGQETQYF. In DNA, the CDR3 is TGTGCTAGCAGCTCCAGACGGGGGCAAGAGACCCAGTACTTC. The chain combines TRBV7-7 with TRBJ2-5; D is possibly TRBD2 (6 bases). This CDR3 is built from 14 residues. The V gene's germline CDR1 is SSHAT and CDR2 FNYEAQ (reference sequence).

The chain couples TRBV29-1 to TRBJ2-1; 9 nucleotides line up with TRBD1. This CDR3 is 13 amino acids long. After removal of 6 bases from V and 5 bases from J, the junction contained 5 bases not matched to a gene. Germline V gene data show CDR1 as SQVTM and CDR2 as ANQGSEA. The CDR3 region is CSVTGGINNEQFF. The CDR3 DNA sequence: TGCAGCGTGACAGGGGGGATTAACAATGAGCAGTTCTTC.

The sample holds a few counts of this clone. The V and J genes are TRBV5-1 and TRBJ2-7; 14 bases are a match to TRBD2. The germline V gene encodes CDR1 SGHRS and CDR2 YFSETQ. The CDR3 extends over 14 amino acids. Losses at the gene ends were 6 bases for V and 12 bases for J; bases not matched to a gene: 11. CDR3 protein: CASTPTGTSGRRYF. The CDR3 DNA reads as TGCGCCAGCACTCCAACCGGGACTAGCGGGAGAAGGTACTTC.

The chain joins TRBV6-4 to TRBJ1-1, with D hard to call. Germline CDR1 and CDR2: MRHNA and SNTAGT. V was pared by 6 bases and J by 0 bases, with 11 bases between. The CDR3 runs to 14 residues. CDR3 sequence reads: CASSDTDMNTEAFF. CDR3 sequence (DNA): TGTGCCAGCAGCGACACCGACATGAACACTGAAGCTTTCTTT.

The J gene is TRBJ1-5, the V gene TRBV10-3; TRBD1 is a possible D gene (5 bases). Trimming pared 6 bases from V and 8 bases from J, leaving 17 bases between. Germline lookup yields CDR1 ENHRY and CDR2 SYGVKD. This CDR3 is 14 amino acids long. The CDR3 here is CAISHLGGEKPQHF. The CDR3 DNA reads TGTGCCATCAGCCACCTCGGAGGGGAGAAGCCCCAGCATTTT.

The chain combines TRBV6-5 with TRBJ2-5; the D gene is possibly TRBD1 (7 bases). Germline CDR1 MNHEY, CDR2 SVGAGI. The CDR3 sequence is 14 residues long. Trimming removed 8 bases at V and 4 bases at J, with 17 bases between. CDR3: CASSPGGSRETQYF. In nucleotides, the CDR3 is TGTGCCAGCTCGCCAGGGGGGTCACGAGAGACCCAGTACTTC.

J is TRBJ2-1 and V is TRBV11-2; a possible D gene is TRBD2 (6 bases). V shed 0 bases and J shed 11 bases, with 11 bases lying between them. The CDR3 totals 13 residues. The germline CDR1 and CDR2 sequences are SGHAT and FQNNGV. CDR3 amino acids: CASSLDTAGKQFF. In DNA form, the CDR3 reads TGTGCCAGCAGCTTAGATACGGCGGGGAAGCAGTTCTTC.

The chain couples TRBV7-9 to TRBJ2-7; tentatively, D is TRBD1 (6 bases). The CDR3 consists of 14 residues. CDR1 is SEHNR and CDR2 is FQNEAQ in the germline V gene (reference sequence). V was shortened by 5 bases and J by 4 bases, with 15 bases between the two germline ends. The CDR3 reads CASSHREKSYEQYF. The CDR3 nucleotides read TGTGCCAGCAGCCACAGGGAAAAGTCTTACGAGCAGTACTTC.

V usage is TRBV19 and J usage is TRBJ2-2, with 10 bases identical to TRBD2. The CDR3 is 15 residues long. V trimming: 4 bases; J trimming: 3 bases; junction bases outside the gene matches: 2. Germline CDR1 is LNHDA and CDR2 is SQIVND (reference sequence). The CDR3 reads CASSKSGRDTGELFF. The CDR3, as DNA: TGTGCCAGTAGTAAGAGCGGGAGGGACACCGGGGAGCTGTTTTTT.

The rearrangement links TRBV18 to TRBJ1-2; D remains ambiguous. Germline V gene sequence: CDR1 KGHSH, CDR2 LQKENI. The CDR3 spans 15 residues. Deletions cut 2 bases from V and 4 bases from J, with 14 bases between. The CDR3 region has the DNA TGTGCCAGCTCACCAGGCGGACCATCCGGCTATGGCTACACCTTC. Translated: CASSPGGPSGYGYTF.

The chain combines TRBV10-3 with TRBJ2-7; 9 nucleotides align to TRBD2. The CDR3 has 15 amino acids. Germline-derived CDR1 and CDR2 are ENHRY and SYGVKD. V gave up 6 bases and J gave up 3 bases; unmatched junction bases: 9. CDR3 residues: CAISERAGGSYEQYF. As DNA, the CDR3 is TGTGCCATCAGCGAGAGAGCGGGAGGTAGCTACGAGCAGTACTTC.

The V and J genes are TRBV27 and TRBJ2-7; 10 bases map to TRBD2. The CDR3 runs to 15 residues. Germline V gene data show CDR1 as MNHEY and CDR2 as SMNVEV (reference sequence). V lost 10 bases and J lost 9; bases outside the gene matches: 18. The DNA of the CDR3 is TGTGCCACCAATACCGTTCTAGCGGGAGTGTCTGTGCAGTACTTC. As protein: CATNTVLAGVSVQYF.

This clone occurred once. The V and J genes are TRBV29-1 and TRBJ2-7, with TRBD2 matching 8 bases. The CDR3 extends over 14 amino acids. Trimming at V came to 2 bases and at J to 2 bases, leaving 5 bases not matched to a gene. Per germline, CDR1 SQVTM and CDR2 ANQGSEA. CDR3: CSVENRGGAYEQYF. CDR3 nucleotides: TGCAGCGTTGAAAATCGGGGGGGCGCCTACGAGCAGTACTTC.

The rearrangement links TRBV6-1 to TRBJ2-3; D is uncertain. Germline V lookup: CDR1 MNHNS, CDR2 SASEGT. The CDR3 loop spans 11 amino acids. The germline V and J ends were trimmed by 8 bases and 2 bases, with 5 bases remaining between them. CDR3 sequence: CASADTDTQYF. CDR3 sequence (DNA): TGTGCCAGCGCAGACACAGATACGCAGTATTTT.

Here the CDR3 reads CASSPGTGITYEQYF. CDR3 nucleotides: TGTGCCAGCTCACCTGGGACAGGTATAACCTACGAGCAGTACTTC. The chain joins TRBV18 to TRBJ2-7, with 8 bases that match TRBD1. The V gene end was trimmed by 3 bases and the J gene end by 2 bases; junction bases not matched to a gene: 6. The germline V gene has CDR1 KGHSH and CDR2 LQKENI. The CDR3 extends over 15 amino acids.

The rearrangement uses TRBV28 and TRBJ2-7; possible D gene TRBD1, 5 bases. Looked up from germline, CDR1 is MDHEN and CDR2 is SYDVKM. The CDR3 extends over 13 amino acids. V dropped 2 bases and J dropped 0 bases, with 5 bases sitting between them. As DNA, the CDR3 is TGTGCCAGCAGTTTACAGGGCTCCTACGAGCAGTACTTC. It is translated as CASSLQGSYEQYF.

The chain carries TRBV6-1 and TRBJ2-1, with 7 bases aligning to TRBD2. J was trimmed by 2 bases and V by 5 bases; bases with no gene match: 6. This CDR3 is 15 amino acids long. Germline values: CDR1 MNHNS, CDR2 SASEGT. The CDR3 protein is CASSTAGVPYNEQFF. The CDR3 bases are TGTGCCAGCAGTACGGCGGGAGTTCCCTACAATGAGCAGTTCTTC.

This clone was detected once. The chain has TRBV2 and TRBJ1-2; 8 bases fit TRBD1. Germline V gives CDR1 SNHLY, CDR2 FYNNEI. This CDR3 spans 16 amino acids. J gave up 4 bases and V 0 bases, and 7 bases lay outside the gene matches. The CDR3 DNA reads as TGTGCCAGCAGTGAAGCTAGGACAGGGAGAGTCTATGGCTACACCTTC. Its translation is CASSEARTGRVYGYTF. Full variable domain (remainder filled in from reference TRBV2 and TRBJ1-2): EPEVTQTPSHQVTQMGQEVILRCVPISNHLYFYWYRQILGQKVEFLVSFYNNEISEKSEIFDDQFSVERPDGSNFTLKIRSTKLEDSAMYFCASSEARTGRVYGYTFGSGTRLTVV.

In its sample, this clone was seen once. This chain uses TRBV9 with TRBJ2-5, with TRBD1 matching 7 bases. The V segment lost 0 bases and the J segment 2 bases; nucleotides outside the gene matches: 4. CDR1 and CDR2 from the germline V gene are SGDLS and YYNGEE. The CDR3 is 15 amino acids. CDR3 region: CASSVGGRGQETQYF. CDR3 coding DNA: TGTGCCAGCAGCGTAGGCGGCAGGGGGCAAGAGACCCAGTACTTC.

The chain has TRBV2 and TRBJ2-1, with 9 bases aligning to TRBD2. This CDR3 region has 13 residues. V shed 2 bases and J 10 bases; nucleotides not matched to a gene: 3. The germline CDR1 and CDR2 sequences are SNHLY and FYNNEI. The CDR3 DNA reads as TGTGCCAGCAGTGAAAGCGGGAGGAGGGAGCAGTTCTTC. Protein: CASSESGRREQFF.

This sequence joins TRBV6-1 and TRBJ2-2; D tentatively reads TRBD1 or TRBD2 (5 bases each). V shed 6 bases and J shed 3 bases, with 11 bases lying between them. Germline V CDR1 and CDR2: MNHNS, SASEGT. The CDR3 runs 14 residues. The CDR3 region is CASRLMGDTGELFF. The CDR3 DNA sequence: TGTGCCAGCAGGCTAATGGGGGACACCGGGGAGCTGTTTTTT.